This T cell receptor beta chain was captured by sequencing in a study of cytomegalovirus exposure and HLA in healthy donors. Study details: As an earlier analysis found, about 190 million T cells yielded around 110 million unique TCR beta sequences. There were about 85 million unique TCRs (from HLA-typed donors) in an early data release. Whole-study findings and limits: Most TCR sequences showed up rarely, but some public TCRs showed up in many donors.

Regarding this clone: Its antigen is undetermined.

Both 60 Vbeta primers and 13 Jbeta primers went into the PCR. The repertoire was sequenced with immunoSEQ multiplex PCR; TCRdb's copy has only in-frame clones and lacks some. The table has 150,000 or so clones, roughly 70% seen once. Material: PBMCs. The receptor was derived from a young man in good health and CMV-seropositive.

The CDR3 sequence is CASSSLPSGRAPEQYF. The CDR3 DNA follows: TGTGCCAGCAGTTCCCTCCCTAGCGGGAGGGCCCCCGAGCAGTACTTC. The rearrangement joins TRBV27 to TRBJ2-7, with 12 bases matching TRBD2. CDR3 length: 16 residues. The trim removed 4 bases at V and 6 bases at J, leaving 10 bases unmatched. CDR1 is MNHEY, CDR2 SMNVEV, per germline (reference sequence).